These 6 T cell receptor beta chains were all obtained from the same sample, sequenced in a study of blood T cell repertoires in COVID-19. Sequenced by immunoSEQ multiplex PCR; TCRdb stores in-frame clones only, minus some. The sample consists of more than 400,000 clones, roughly 88% of them appearing once. Sequencing was done on a sample of PBMCs or T cells enriched from blood (not recorded which). The source is a man between 18 and 29 years old who had recovered from COVID-19.

The V gene is TRBV14, the J gene TRBJ2-7, with unresolved D. V was cut by 0 bases and J by 0 bases, with 6 bases left in between. Germline V gene lookup returns CDR1 SGHDN and CDR2 FVKESK. This CDR3 is 14 amino acids long. The CDR3 DNA sequence: TGTGCCAGCAGCCAAGATCTCTTCTCCTACGAGCAGTACTTC. It translates to CASSQDLFSYEQYF.

The chain carries TRBV12-5 and TRBJ1-5, with D perhaps matching TRBD1 (6 bases). Germline CDR1 is LGHNT and CDR2 is FRNRAP. Deletions cut 5 bases from V and 4 bases from J, with 12 bases between. The CDR3 is 14 residues long. The CDR3 loop is CASGPETGNQPQHF. CDR3 DNA: TGTGCTAGTGGTCCGGAAACAGGGAATCAGCCCCAGCATTTT. The whole variable domain, remainder taken from reference TRBV12-5 and TRBJ1-5, is DARVTQTPRHKVTEMGQEVTMRCQPILGHNTVFWYRQTMMQGLELLAYFRNRAPLDDSGMPKDRFSAEMPDATLATLKIQPSEPRDSAVYFCASGPETGNQPQHFGDGTRLSIL.

The rearrangement links TRBV7-3 to TRBJ2-3, with 8 bases fitting TRBD1. The CDR3 runs to 16 residues. The germline gives CDR1 SGHTA, CDR2 FQGTGA. V shed 5 bases and J 2 bases; nucleotides not matched to a gene: 9. CDR3 amino acids: CASSTIPGQDTDTQYF. The CDR3 DNA follows: TGTGCCAGCAGCACCATCCCGGGACAGGACACAGATACGCAGTATTTT.

The V and J genes are TRBV7-9 and TRBJ2-3, with D possibly being TRBD1 (6 bases). Trimming took off 8 bases at V and 4 bases at J, with 25 bases between the two ends. Germline V gives CDR1 SEHNR, CDR2 FQNEAQ (reference sequence). CDR3 length: 17 amino acids. The CDR3: CASSITDTQGRPDTQYF. The CDR3 region has the DNA TGTGCCAGCTCCATTACGGACACACAGGGAAGGCCAGATACGCAGTATTTT.

The genes are TRBV4-1 and TRBJ2-7; the match to TRBD2 covers 7 bases. This CDR3 is 18 amino acids long. V lost 1 base, J lost 0 bases, and 12 bases stayed unmatched. Germline V lookup: CDR1 MGHRA, CDR2 YSYEKL. The CDR3 DNA sequence: TGCGCCAGCAGCCAAGTACTCTCGAGCGGGACGAGCTCCTACGAGCAGTACTTC. Translating gives CASSQVLSSGTSSYEQYF.

The V and J genes are TRBV7-9 and TRBJ2-7; TRBD2 might be the D (5 bases). Germline CDR1 reads SEHNR; CDR2 reads FQNEAQ (reference sequence). V lost 5 bases and J lost 2, with 10 bases in between. The CDR3 runs to 13 residues. CDR3 bases: TGTGCCAGCAGCCCTGAGGGAACCTACGAGCAGTACTTC. Translation: CASSPEGTYEQYF. The full variable domain, rest sourced from reference TRBV7-9 and TRBJ2-7, is DTGVSQNPRHKITKRGQNVTFRCDPISEHNRLYWYRQTLGQGPEFLTYFQNEAQLEKSRLLSDRFSAERPKGSFSTLEIQRTEQGDSAMYLCASSPEGTYEQYFGPGTRLTVT.